This entry lists 13 T cell receptor beta chains sequenced from one sample in a study of cytomegalovirus exposure and HLA in healthy donors. PCR involved 60 Vbeta and 13 Jbeta primers. TCRdb's table, derived via immunoSEQ multiplex PCR, lists solely in-frame clones and lacks some. The repertoire has roughly 130,000 clones, around 82% of them found once; the top ten carry about 11%. The sample was PBMCs. These receptor sequences come from a male donor in good health and CMV-seropositive.

In its sample, this clone was seen a few times. This chain links TRBV9 with TRBJ2-1, with TRBD2 as a possible D gene (6 bases). The V end lost 7 bases, the J end lost 6 bases, and 17 bases lay between the germline ends. This CDR3 is 14 amino acids long. Germline lookup yields CDR1 SGDLS and CDR2 YYNGEE. In DNA form, the CDR3 reads TGTGCCAGCTCGAGAGGAGGGGTGATCAATGAGCAGTTCTTC. Translation: CASSRGGVINEQFF.

The chain combines TRBV9 with TRBJ2-2, with D tentatively TRBD2 (7 bases). Germline values: CDR1 SGDLS, CDR2 YYNGEE. This CDR3 has 16 residues. Trimming cost V 1 base and J 4 bases, with 14 bases left between them. The CDR3 DNA follows: TGTGCCAGCAGCGTAAAGGGGGAGGGGGGCACCGGGGAGCTGTTTTTT. Residues: CASSVKGEGGTGELFF. Using reference TRBV9 and TRBJ2-2 for the parts outside the CDR3, the full variable domain is DSGVTQTPKHLITATGQRVTLRCSPRSGDLSVYWYQQSLDQGLQFLIQYYNGEERAKGNILERFSAQQFPDLHSELNLSSLELGDSALYFCASSVKGEGGTGELFFGEGSRLTVL.

This sequence joins TRBV27 and TRBJ2-5; D is undetermined. This CDR3 has 15 amino acids. Germline V gene lookup returns CDR1 MNHEY and CDR2 SMNVEV (reference sequence). V was cut by 1 base and J by 0 bases, with 9 bases left in between. The CDR3, as DNA: TGTGCCAGCAGTTTATTTGCAGGTGACCAAGAGACCCAGTACTTC. It translates to CASSLFAGDQETQYF.

The chain joins TRBV4-2 to TRBJ1-3; TRBD1 aligns across 8 bases. Per the germline V gene, CDR1 is LGHNA and CDR2 is YNFKEQ. There are 17 residues in the CDR3. The V gene end was trimmed by 4 bases and the J gene end by 1 base; junction bases not matched to a gene: 9. The CDR3 loop is CASSRTGRDLSGNTIYF. As DNA, the CDR3 is TGTGCCAGCAGCCGGACAGGGAGGGATTTGTCTGGAAACACCATATATTTT.

The chain carries TRBV15 and TRBJ2-5, with 9 bases fitting TRBD2. The CDR3 sequence is 15 residues long. J was trimmed by 5 bases and V by 6 bases; bases with no gene match: 10. Per the germline V gene, CDR1 is LNHNV and CDR2 is YYDKDF (reference sequence). The CDR3 DNA reads as TGTGCCACCAGGCTGGCGGGAGGGCTGGAGGAGACCCAGTACTTC. Protein: CATRLAGGLEETQYF. The whole variable domain, filled in from reference TRBV15 and TRBJ2-5, reads DAMVIQNPRYQVTQFGKPVTLSCSQTLNHNVMYWYQQKSSQAPKLLFHYYDKDFNNEADTPDNFQSRRPNTSFCFLDIRSPGLGDTAMYLCATRLAGGLEETQYFGPGTRLLVL.

The chain has TRBV2 and TRBJ1-2; 10 nucleotides agree with TRBD1. Germline CDR1 and CDR2: SNHLY and FYNNEI. V dropped 8 bases and J dropped 0; count of bases not matched to a gene: 9. The CDR3 contains 16 residues. As DNA, the CDR3 is TGTGCCAGCCTACGGGACAGGGGACTTACTAACTATGGCTACACCTTC. This codes for CASLRDRGLTNYGYTF.

This clone was counted a few times. The rearrangement links TRBV11-3 to TRBJ2-1; possible D gene TRBD2, 6 bases. Between the trimmed V and J ends, which lost 5 bases and 6 bases, there was a span of 20 bases. The CDR3 runs to 16 residues. CDR1 and CDR2 (germline): SGHNT, YENEEA. The CDR3 DNA reads as TGTGCCAGCAGCAACCAGCGGAGGGCCTCCGTCAATGAGCAGTTCTTC. Its protein is CASSNQRRASVNEQFF.

V and J are TRBV9 and TRBJ2-1; TRBD2 agrees at 9 bases. The V gene end was trimmed by 0 bases and the J gene end by 7 bases; junction bases not matched to a gene: 8. This CDR3 spans 16 amino acids. CDR1 is SGDLS and CDR2 is YYNGEE in the germline V gene. Written as DNA, the CDR3 is TGTGCCAGCAGCGTAGCTAGCGGGGTGGTTGTGAATGAGCAGTTCTTC. Encoded protein: CASSVASGVVVNEQFF.

V gene TRBV13 combines with J gene TRBJ1-1; 9 bases align to TRBD1. This CDR3 is 16 amino acids long. The J segment lost 1 base and the V segment lost 5 bases, leaving 8 bases of the junction unmatched. CDR1 is PRHDT, CDR2 FYEKMQ, per germline (reference sequence). The CDR3 sequence: CASSNYRGHGNTEAFF. The CDR3, as DNA: TGTGCCAGCAGCAACTACAGGGGGCATGGGAACACTGAAGCTTTCTTT.

The chain carries TRBV9 and TRBJ2-7; perhaps TRBD1 as D (6 bases). Germline loops: CDR1 SGDLS, CDR2 YYNGEE. The V end was cut by 4 bases, the J end by 1 base, with 18 bases between. This CDR3 region has 16 residues. CDR3 sequence: CASSLGAGTNSYEQYF. The CDR3 DNA reads as TGTGCCAGCAGCCTTGGGGCCGGGACAAATTCCTACGAGCAGTACTTC.

The J gene is TRBJ1-5, the V gene TRBV28; no firm D call. Germline V gene data show CDR1 as MDHEN and CDR2 as SYDVKM. The germline V and J ends were trimmed by 5 bases and 6 bases, with 17 bases remaining between them. CDR3 length: 15 residues. The CDR3 loop reads CASSSYSLRGQPQHF. Written as DNA, the CDR3 is TGTGCCAGCAGTAGTTACTCGCTGCGGGGTCAGCCCCAGCATTTT.

The rearrangement joins TRBV5-4 to TRBJ1-2; TRBD1 might be the D (6 bases). This CDR3 is built from 15 residues. CDR1 SGHNT and CDR2 YYREEE come from the germline V gene (reference sequence). V lost 3 bases, J lost 7 bases, and 19 bases lay in between. The CDR3 DNA follows: TGTGCCAGCAGCTCCGAACACAGGGTAAGGAGTGGCTACACCTTC. This codes for CASSSEHRVRSGYTF.

The rearrangement joins TRBV19 to TRBJ2-2, with D hard to call. The ends were cut back, 3 bases at V and 7 bases at J, with 3 bases in the middle. This CDR3 region has 11 residues. Germline lookup yields CDR1 LNHDA and CDR2 SQIVND (reference sequence). The chain's CDR3 is CASSILGELFF. CDR3 sequence (DNA): TGTGCCAGTAGTATTCTCGGGGAGCTGTTTTTT.